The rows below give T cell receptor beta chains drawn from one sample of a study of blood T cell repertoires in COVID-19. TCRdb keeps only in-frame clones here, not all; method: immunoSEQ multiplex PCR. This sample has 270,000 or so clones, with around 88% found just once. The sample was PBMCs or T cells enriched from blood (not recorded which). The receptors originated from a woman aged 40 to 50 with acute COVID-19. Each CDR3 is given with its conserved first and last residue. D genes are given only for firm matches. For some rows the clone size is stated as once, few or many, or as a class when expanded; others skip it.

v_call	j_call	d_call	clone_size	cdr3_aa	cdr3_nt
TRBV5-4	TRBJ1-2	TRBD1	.	CASSFGSPGGGYGYTF	TGTGCCAGCAGCTTTGGGTCGCCAGGGGGCGGCTATGGCTACACCTTC
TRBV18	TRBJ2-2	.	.	CASSILRGAGELFF	TGTGCCAGCTCAATACTCAGGGGCGCCGGGGAGCTGTTTTTT
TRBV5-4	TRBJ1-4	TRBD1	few	CASSSGRDRNEKLFF	TGTGCCAGCAGCTCCGGCCGGGACAGAAATGAAAAACTGTTTTTT
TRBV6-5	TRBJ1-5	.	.	CASSFRGGNQPQHF	TGTGCCAGCAGTTTCAGGGGAGGCAATCAGCCCCAGCATTTT
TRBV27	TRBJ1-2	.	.	CASSLRRGIGYGYTF	TGTGCCAGCAGTTTACGCCGGGGGATAGGCTATGGCTACACCTTC
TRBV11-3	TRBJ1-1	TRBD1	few	CASSRTGEYTEAFF	TGTGCCAGCAGCCGGACAGGGGAGTACACTGAAGCTTTCTTT
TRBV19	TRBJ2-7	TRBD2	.	CASSIIPGLAADSYEQYF	TGTGCCAGTAGCATCATACCGGGACTAGCGGCTGACTCCTACGAGCAGTACTTC
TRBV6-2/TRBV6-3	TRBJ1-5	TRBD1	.	CASSGQGRNQPQHF	TGTGCCAGCAGTGGACAGGGGCGCAATCAGCCCCAGCATTTT
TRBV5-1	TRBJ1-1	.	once	CASKTSGDTEAFF	TGCGCCAGCAAGACTAGCGGGGACACTGAAGCTTTCTTT
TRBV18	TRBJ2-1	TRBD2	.	CASSPPGLAIDEQFF	TGTGCCAGCTCACCACCGGGACTAGCGATCGATGAGCAGTTCTTC
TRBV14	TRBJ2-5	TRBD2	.	CASSQERSGRRRETQYF	TGTGCCAGCAGCCAAGAGAGGAGCGGGAGGAGGAGGGAGACCCAGTACTTC
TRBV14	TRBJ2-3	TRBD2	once	CASSHRRLAGPDTQYF	TGTGCCAGCAGCCACCGGAGGCTAGCGGGACCGGATACGCAGTATTTT
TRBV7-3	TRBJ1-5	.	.	CASSPTPGSGPQHF	TGTGCCAGCAGCCCTACTCCAGGGTCCGGGCCCCAGCATTTT
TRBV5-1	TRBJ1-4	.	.	CASSLSAGLGEKLFF	TGCGCCAGCAGCTTGTCCGCAGGGCTGGGTGAAAAACTGTTTTTT
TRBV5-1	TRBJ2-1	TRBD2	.	CASSPLGLAGYNEQFF	TGCGCCAGCAGCCCCCTGGGACTAGCGGGATACAATGAGCAGTTCTTC
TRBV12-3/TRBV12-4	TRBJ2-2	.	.	CASSMSPGELFF	TGTGCCAGCAGTATGAGCCCCGGGGAGCTGTTTTTT
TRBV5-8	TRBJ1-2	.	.	CASSYPGAWGGGYTF	TGTGCCAGCAGCTATCCCGGAGCCTGGGGAGGCGGCTACACCTTC
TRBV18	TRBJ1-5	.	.	CASSLVRGANQPQHF	TGTGCCAGCTCATTAGTACGGGGGGCGAATCAGCCCCAGCATTTT